Described below is a single T cell receptor (beta chain) sequence and its context. No cognate antigen has been identified for it. Per-base qualities were not stored, and no clone one base away is much larger. Based on the germline V gene, the CDR1 and CDR2 sequences are MGHRA and YSYEKL. Including the terminal cysteine and phenylalanine, the CDR3 comprises 13 residues. Only the CDR3 portion is preserved as DNA: 39 bases, with reading frame beginning at the first base. V sheds 5 bases and J sheds 2 bases, leaving 9 bases between their ends. The library relied on the immunoSEQ multiplex PCR assay. A mixture of 60 forward primers for TCR Vbeta segments and 13 reverse primers for TCR Jbeta segments was used in the multiplex PCR. The CDR3 region of rearranged TCR beta genes was amplified from genomic DNA by a multiplex PCR assay. The amplified TCR beta libraries were sequenced on the Illumina HiSeq System as 87-base-pair reads. The authors' analysis ran thus. Across the 670 or so repertoires, a later analysis counted 75 million to 90 million unique TCR beta chains, roughly 11 million of which were shared by at least two donors. Raw reads were error-corrected and collapsed into unique sequences with a nearest-neighbor algorithm that merged closely related sequences to remove PCR and sequencing errors. To assign V, D and J gene segments, CDR3 sequences were aligned to IMGT reference sequences. For a sequence to be retained, at least a six-nucleotide match to both a V gene segment and a J gene segment was required. Rearrangements were called productive when the CDR3 lacked stop codons and stayed in frame with V and J; all others were non-productive. CDR3 was defined by IMGT convention, running from the second conserved V-encoded cysteine to the conserved J-encoded phenylalanine. In an earlier analysis of 587 of the donors, sequences lacking an unambiguous match to a single V gene segment were excluded. An earlier analysis of about 590 of the donors classified V segments as functional when productive rearrangements were above 56.7% and as segregating when the standard deviation between donors was above 5%. A statistical classification framework was built for diagnosing cytomegalovirus status from the catalog of TCR beta chain sequences. A later analysis assigned V and J genes by comparing TCR nucleotide sequences with IMGT/GENE-DB human TR gene sequences. In a later analysis, CDR3 sequences and most-parsimonious VDJ recombination scenarios were assigned using the TCRdist pipeline. In a later analysis, every TCR beta chain was defined by the combination of its CDR3 amino acid sequence and its V-gene family, and reads without a unique V-gene family were dropped. As a way to deal with suspected cross-contamination and a sequencing artifact, a later analysis dropped 450 to 600 nucleotide sequences that were highly shared and had low generation probability. A later analysis calculated a clonal expansion index for each public chain from normalized within-repertoire ranks of inferred template counts. A later analysis computed generation probabilities with a VDJ recombination model fitted to out-of-frame rearrangements, and checked the results against IGoR. In a later analysis, hypergeometric tests were used to score TCR-TCR, TCR-HLA and TCR-CMV co-occurrence, with a repertoire-size bias correction applied to TCR pairs. To estimate false discovery rates, a later analysis permuted the HLA or CMV assignments 20 times. In a later analysis, co-occurring TCRs were grouped using DBSCAN, and TCRdist sequence similarity was added for clustering within HLA-allele-positive subsets. Repertoires with fewer than 30,000 or more than 120,000 public chains, plus five repertoires with anomalous nucleotide sharing, were excluded from co-occurrence clustering. TCRdb took over this immuneACCESS table, retaining in-frame rearrangements with V and J assigned. Such tables are incomplete; in checked studies, under half of the missing clones stem from an unresolved V gene, and the remainder is unexplained. V and J calls and clone size are those listed in that table; D and trimming were worked out from the DNA. This sample gives over 140,000 clones in total; approximately 80% of them show up just once. The top ten clonotypes cover 2% to 2.5% of the sample.

This entry comes from a study of cytomegalovirus exposure and HLA in healthy donors (dated by TCRdb to about 2017). About the investigation overall: An earlier analysis of roughly 500 of the donors reported 250 to 350 Gb of sequence data and 100 million to 120 million unique TCR beta sequences obtained from about 200 million T cells. An early release that covered about 600 HLA-typed donors contained about 300 gigabases of sequencing data and around 80 million unique TCR sequences. Of the roughly 430 genotyped donors, approximately 80% fell in the genetic ancestry cluster associated with self-reported Caucasian donors. The study was designed to test whether signatures of past pathogen exposure could be identified by cataloging public T cell receptors. The T cell repertoires of some 670 subjects were profiled by immunosequencing and related to cytomegalovirus serostatus. Besides the first cohort of roughly 700 subjects, a separate validation cohort made up of 95 to 150 different subjects was used. The study combined high-throughput TCR immunosequencing, statistical association of individual TCRs with disease status, and machine learning to predict cytomegalovirus infection status. A later analysis re-examined previously published TCR beta repertoires from several hundred donors and added high-resolution HLA genotyping to investigate patterns of TCR occurrence. Rather than using new phenotypic data, the later analysis identified candidate immune exposures from TCR beta sequences and from how often those sequences occurred across donors. In an earlier analysis of roughly 540 of the donors, high-throughput TCR beta sequencing was used to judge whether each TCR beta V gene segment behaved as functional or pseudogenic. Alongside the repertoire data, information on donor age, sex, ethnicity and CMV serostatus was compiled. A later genetic analysis used genome-wide SNP genotypes for about 55% of the 666 donors, treating that subset as a discovery cohort. Every discovery cohort repertoire had been produced on one sequencing platform. HLA typing included class I and class II loci at four-digit resolution. The number of donors typed differed by locus, with 629-630 for A, B, C, DRB1 and DQB1, roughly 520 for DQA1, under 610 for DPA1, and some 440 for DPB1. Because of strong linkage in the cohort, five DR-DQ haplotypes were treated as single units for association and clustering. Among roughly 400 genotyped donors of the cohort, an average of around 240,000 unique TCR beta nucleotide sequences were sequenced per donor, roughly a sixth of them non-productive. What the research found in general, with its limitations: Across donors, most TCR sequences were observed very rarely, whereas some public TCRs were present in many individuals. In vitro tests confirmed that a few of the cytomegalovirus-associated TCR beta chains recognize cytomegalovirus antigens. Correlated functional status among segregating V segments might reflect linkage disequilibrium, but an unknown experimental factor could not be ruled out. In a later genetic analysis, fewer N-insertions in productive TCRs were reported among donors in an Asian-associated ancestry cluster than the roughly 640-donor mean. According to a later analysis, most CMV-associated TCR beta chains appeared to be HLA-restricted, and the HLA associations seemed to be driven largely by CMV exposure. HLA typing was unavailable for some donors at each locus, so association tests used only the typed subset. According to a later analysis, TCR association rates differed among HLA loci, with DRB1 alleles showing the most associated TCRs and HLA-C alleles showing the fewest. The study gave a list of 150 to 200 TCR beta chains associated with cytomegalovirus. Roughly uniform sequencing depth across donors was assumed in presence/absence analyses, although this assumption may not hold. A later analysis associated 15,000 or so TCR beta sequences with specific HLA alleles at a false discovery rate of 0.05. The classifier was reported to diagnose cytomegalovirus status with high specificity and sensitivity in both the original and validation cohorts. A cluster of highly shared sequence variants was judged likely to represent a technical artifact of the sequencing pipeline. The authors suggested that the approach could potentially be extended to other disease states and immunological phenotypes. Broadly in line with IMGT annotations, most TCR beta V segments showed up in productive rearrangements about 87% or about 30% of the time in an earlier analysis of several hundred of the donors. CMV serostatus was the only immune exposure information available for the cohort. A further reported finding was that TCR beta sequences accurately predicted the HLA-A and HLA-B alleles for most subjects in the first cohort. A later analysis reported that several top co-occurrence clusters appeared linked to parvovirus B19, influenza, CMV and Epstein-Barr virus. An association between a missense DCLRE1C variant and V-gene and J-gene trimming of TCR beta chains was found in a later genetic analysis and replicated in an independent cohort. Assigning TCR associations to individual alleles was difficult when HLA alleles, especially DR and DQ, strongly co-occurred. The 87-base-pair reads could not distinguish some IMGT-functional V segments, including TRBV6-2 and TRBV6-3, so those segments were excluded. A later analysis found that HLA-associated TCR beta chains were more clonally expanded and had lower generation probabilities than equally common non-associated chains. The earlier analysis of fewer than 750 of the donors excluded over 15 rarely observed V segments, including chromosome 9 orphons, because counts were too low. Only TCR beta chains were sequenced in this cohort, and the absence of alpha or paired-chain data limited detectable features.

The cohort consisted of 666 healthy bone marrow donors. At the time of sampling, all cohort members were nominally healthy, though unrecorded immune exposures were likely present. The donor tested CMV seronegative, placing the donor among the 350 or so seronegative members of the cohort. A peripheral blood sample was provided by each donor, and peripheral blood mononuclear cells were used for TCR beta sequencing. Genomic DNA was extracted from the blood cell samples with the Qiagen DNeasy Blood Extraction Kit. The clonotype originates from a man between 45 and 60 years old in good health and CMV-seronegative. The sequenced material came from PBMCs. This receptor chain uses TRBV4-1 and TRBJ1-1, with a weak D call of TRBD1 (5 bases match). The nucleotide sequence is given as TGCGCCAGCAGCGCAACAGGAAACACTGAAGCTTTCTTT. This translates into CASSATGNTEAFF.